The 28 T cell receptor beta chains reported below all come from one sample, sequenced in a study of cytomegalovirus exposure and HLA in healthy donors. It was with 60 Vbeta and 13 Jbeta primers that the PCR ran. Sequencing was performed with immunoSEQ multiplex PCR; in TCRdb, only in-frame clones are kept and a portion is missing. The table lists under 200,000 clones, 79% of them singletons. Sequencing used PBMCs. The origin of the receptors is a woman aged 50 to 65 in good health and CMV-seronegative.

The J gene is TRBJ2-1, the V gene TRBV27, with 9 bases lining up with TRBD1. CDR3 size: 14 residues. After removal of 6 bases from V and 4 bases from J, the junction contained 4 bases not matched to a gene. Germline V lookup: CDR1 MNHEY, CDR2 SMNVEV (reference sequence). The CDR3 DNA reads as TGTGCCAGCAGACGGGGACAGGGATACAATGAGCAGTTCTTC. Amino acid sequence: CASRRGQGYNEQFF.

The V and J genes are TRBV19 and TRBJ2-7; no reliable D call. The V and J ends lost 0 bases and 6 bases respectively, with 9 bases between them. The CDR3 runs 13 residues. Germline V lookup: CDR1 LNHDA, CDR2 SQIVND (reference sequence). The CDR3, as DNA: TGTGCCAGTAGTATAGATTGGGCGTCCGAGCAGTACTTC. Translating gives CASSIDWASEQYF.

This clone was seen just once. The rearrangement joins TRBV9 to TRBJ2-3, with TRBD1 identical over 7 bases. Germline V gives CDR1 SGDLS, CDR2 YYNGEE. V dropped 0 bases and J dropped 4; count of bases not matched to a gene: 8. This CDR3 spans 16 amino acids. CDR3 protein: CASSVGDSLSADTQYF. CDR3 nucleotide sequence: TGTGCCAGCAGCGTAGGGGACAGTCTCTCCGCAGATACGCAGTATTTT.

As regards this clone: The junction and the germline gene differ at one end; a read error may be behind it. The chain has TRBV7-9 and TRBJ2-1, with 9 bases aligning to TRBD1. This CDR3 region has 18 residues. Germline V gives CDR1 SEHNR, CDR2 FQNEAQ (reference sequence). The CDR3 loop reads CSSSGWDRVGKTYNEQFF. The DNA of the CDR3 is TGTTCCAGCAGCGGGTGGGACAGGGTGGGGAAAACGTACAATGAGCAGTTCTTC.

The gene calls are TRBV7-8 and TRBJ1-4, with 7 bases that match TRBD1. Germline V gene sequence: CDR1 SGHVS, CDR2 FQNEAQ. The CDR3 covers 12 residues. The V segment lost 8 bases and the J segment 4 bases; nucleotides outside the gene matches: 1. In nucleotides, the CDR3 is TGTGCCAGCCAGGGGGGTAATGAAAAACTGTTTTTT. Residues: CASQGGNEKLFF.

The V call is TRBV9, the J call TRBJ1-4; D is unclear. V was shortened by 4 bases and J by 0 bases, with 16 bases between the two germline ends. The length of the CDR3 is 17 residues. CDR1 is SGDLS and CDR2 is YYNGEE in the germline V gene. The CDR3 loop is CASSPHDGYATNEKLFF. The CDR3 nucleotides read TGTGCCAGCAGCCCCCATGACGGGTATGCAACTAATGAAAAACTGTTTTTT. The full variable domain, rest sourced from reference TRBV9 and TRBJ1-4, is DSGVTQTPKHLITATGQRVTLRCSPRSGDLSVYWYQQSLDQGLQFLIQYYNGEERAKGNILERFSAQQFPDLHSELNLSSLELGDSALYFCASSPHDGYATNEKLFFGSGTQLSVL.

J is TRBJ1-4 and V is TRBV19; 7 bases align to TRBD1. Per germline, CDR1 LNHDA and CDR2 SQIVND (reference sequence). V lost 6 bases to trimming and J lost 4 bases; unmatched junction nucleotides: 5. This CDR3 has 14 amino acids. In DNA form, the CDR3 reads TGTGCCAGTAGCCAGGGGGTGTATAATGAAAAACTGTTTTTT. This codes for CASSQGVYNEKLFF.

Remarks on this clone: This same CDR3 is encoded by further DNA sequences in the sample. CDR3 nucleotides: TGTGCCAGTAGCCGTGACAGGGGGCTCAGCACAGATACGCAGTATTTT. It codes for CASSRDRGLSTDTQYF. This rearrangement joins TRBV19 to TRBJ2-3; 10 bases align to TRBD1. Germline assignment: CDR1 LNHDA and CDR2 SQIVND (reference sequence). Trimming removed 6 bases from V and 0 bases from J; junction bases left unmatched: 6. The CDR3 is made up of 16 amino acids.

The chain employs TRBV7-2 and TRBJ2-2; no clear D gene. The CDR3 extends over 15 amino acids. Per the germline V gene, CDR1 is SGHTA and CDR2 is FQGNSA. Trimming removed 1 base from V and 4 bases from J, with 10 bases in between. CDR3: CASSLEYRVTGELFF. The DNA for the CDR3 is TGTGCCAGCAGCTTAGAGTATCGGGTCACCGGGGAGCTGTTTTTT.

In its sample, this clone ranks as medium-sized. This sequence joins TRBV4-3 and TRBJ2-6; D may be TRBD2 (5 bases). V was shortened by 1 base and J by 1 base, with 5 bases between the two germline ends. Germline V CDR1 and CDR2: LGHNA, YSLEER. This CDR3 has 15 residues. This chain's CDR3 is CASSQAGSGANVLTF. The CDR3 DNA is TGCGCCAGCAGCCAAGCGGGGTCTGGGGCCAACGTCCTGACTTTC.

The chain links TRBV28 to TRBJ2-7; D gene ambiguous. The V gene lost 1 base and the J gene lost 0 bases, with 7 bases spanning the gap. Germline CDR1 is MDHEN and CDR2 is SYDVKM. This CDR3 contains 14 residues. Here the CDR3 reads CASSLYPSSYEQYF. The CDR3 DNA sequence: TGTGCCAGCAGTTTATACCCTAGCTCCTACGAGCAGTACTTC.

The chain carries TRBV7-8 and TRBJ2-5; tentatively, D is TRBD2 (5 bases). Germline CDR1 SGHVS, CDR2 FQNEAQ. V dropped 1 base and J dropped 2 bases, with 11 bases sitting between them. CDR3 size: 15 residues. DNA for the CDR3: TGTGCCAGCAGCTTAGAGCGGCCGAGGCAAGAGACCCAGTACTTC. It translates to CASSLERPRQETQYF.

The V call is TRBV4-2, the J call TRBJ2-5, with no clear D. The J call could be wrong; TRBJ2-7 is a better fit for the DNA end. Germline CDR1 and CDR2: LGHNA and YNFKEQ. The CDR3 contains 12 residues. DNA for the CDR3: TGTGCCAGCAGCAGTAGCTCCTACGAGCAGTACTTC. It yields the protein CASSSSSYEQYF.

The rearrangement joins TRBV18 to TRBJ2-7; D remains unclear. The V and J ends lost 4 bases and 7 bases respectively, with 11 bases between them. The germline CDR1 and CDR2 sequences are KGHSH and LQKENI. CDR3 length equals 12 residues. The CDR3 region is CASSQQSLEQYF. In DNA form, the CDR3 reads TGTGCCAGCTCACAACAGTCTTTGGAGCAGTACTTC.

This clone is a singleton in its sample. The chain is built from TRBV30 and TRBJ2-3; D might be TRBD2 (7 bases). The CDR3 is made up of 18 amino acids. The ends were cut back, 0 bases at V and 4 bases at J, with 23 bases in the middle. The germline CDR1 and CDR2 sequences are GTSNPN and SVGIG (reference sequence). The DNA for the CDR3 is TGTGCCTGGAGTGTTTTGGCGGGGGTTCGTTCAGGGGCAGATACGCAGTATTTT. This translates into CAWSVLAGVRSGADTQYF.

The rearrangement joins TRBV6-5 to TRBJ2-7; 7 bases line up with TRBD1. The germline V gene encodes CDR1 MNHEY and CDR2 SVGAGI. With V trimmed by 4 bases and J by 3 bases, 9 bases remained unmatched. This CDR3 comprises 15 residues. In DNA form, the CDR3 reads TGTGCCAGCAGTTTCTCCGGGACAGCTAACTACGAGCAGTACTTC. This translates into CASSFSGTANYEQYF.

The CDR3 loop is CASSSLFGQGRNYEQYF. CDR3 DNA sequence: TGTGCCAGCAGTTCCCTGTTTGGACAGGGGAGGAACTACGAGCAGTACTTC. The V call is TRBV27, the J call TRBJ2-7, with 9 bases lining up with TRBD1. Trimming removed 4 bases from V and 3 bases from J; junction bases left unmatched: 13. From germline, CDR1 is MNHEY and CDR2 SMNVEV (reference sequence). This CDR3 comprises 17 residues.

The V call is TRBV25-1, the J call TRBJ1-1; D uncertain. The CDR3 totals 11 residues. CDR1 is MGHDK and CDR2 is SYGVNS in the germline V gene. Between the trimmed V and J ends, which lost 6 bases and 1 base, there was a span of 3 bases. The CDR3 region has the DNA TGTGCCAGCAGGGCGAACACTGAAGCTTTCTTT. This encodes CASRANTEAFF.

In its sample, this clone was seen once. Germline and junction disagree at one end, which may indicate a read error. This rearrangement joins TRBV7-9 to TRBJ1-2; TRBD1 is a possible D gene (6 bases). The CDR3 has 13 residues. Per the germline V gene, CDR1 is SEHNR and CDR2 is FQNEAQ (reference sequence). CDR3 bases: TGTTCCAGCAGCTTAGCGGCAGGGGATGGCTACACCTTC. The encoded protein is CSSSLAAGDGYTF.

The chain joins TRBV18 to TRBJ2-1; 11 bases agree with TRBD2. From germline, CDR1 is KGHSH and CDR2 LQKENI. CDR3 length: 17 residues. V gave up 0 bases and J gave up 4 bases; unmatched junction bases: 5. This CDR3 is CASSPPISGRAYNEQFF. The CDR3 nucleotides are TGTGCCAGCTCACCACCGATTAGCGGGAGGGCTTACAATGAGCAGTTCTTC.

This clone occurred once. V and J are TRBV19 and TRBJ2-5, with D maybe TRBD1 (8 bases). Trimming took off 6 bases at V and 2 bases at J, with 16 bases between the two ends. The germline gives CDR1 LNHDA, CDR2 SQIVND (reference sequence). The CDR3 loop spans 15 amino acids. The CDR3, as DNA: TGTGCCAGTAGCCAGGGGGGGACAGGACAAGAGACCCAGTACTTC. Protein sequence: CASSQGGTGQETQYF. The full variable domain, its missing parts supplied by reference TRBV19 and TRBJ2-5, is DGGITQSPKYLFRKEGQNVTLSCEQNLNHDAMYWYRQDPGQGLRLIYYSQIVNDFQKGDIAEGYSVSREKKESFPLTVTSAQKNPTAFYLCASSQGGTGQETQYFGPGTRLLVL.

As concerns this clone: The sample carries other DNA sequences with the same CDR3. V and J are TRBV7-3 and TRBJ2-1; 7 positions agree with TRBD1. The length of the CDR3 is 12 residues. V dropped 3 bases and J dropped 9; count of bases not matched to a gene: 2. CDR1 SGHTA and CDR2 FQGTGA come from the germline V gene. The CDR3 region is CASSLAGGEQFF. CDR3 sequence (DNA): TGTGCCAGCAGCTTGGCAGGGGGTGAGCAGTTCTTC.

J is TRBJ2-7 and V is TRBV4-1, with TRBD1 as a possible D gene (5 bases). In germline, CDR1 is MGHRA, CDR2 YSYEKL. With 0 bases removed from V and 2 bases from J, the gap between germline ends came to 14 bases. The CDR3 loop spans 16 amino acids. The CDR3 is CASSQESMRQTYEQYF. The DNA for the CDR3 is TGCGCCAGCAGCCAAGAAAGTATGAGACAGACCTACGAGCAGTACTTC.

This clone was found a few times. This chain joins TRBV5-6 and TRBJ2-1; possibly TRBD2 for D (6 bases). Germline loops: CDR1 SGHDT, CDR2 YYEEEE. This CDR3 has 13 amino acids. Trimming stripped 3 bases from V and 10 bases from J, with 14 bases between. The CDR3 sequence: CASSWGTGNEQFF. The CDR3 DNA follows: TGTGCCAGCAGCTGGGGGACTGGCAACGAGCAGTTCTTC.

The V and J genes are TRBV7-9 and TRBJ2-2, with D perhaps matching TRBD2 (5 bases). CDR1 is SEHNR, CDR2 FQNEAQ, per germline (reference sequence). The ends were cut back, 5 bases at V and 3 bases at J, with 10 bases in the middle. CDR3 length equals 14 residues. The CDR3, as DNA: TGTGCCAGCAGCCCCCCCGGGGACACCGGGGAGCTGTTTTTT. Its translation is CASSPPGDTGELFF.

The chain uses TRBV6-1 and TRBJ1-1, with no clear D. The CDR3 totals 14 residues. V was pared by 3 bases and J by 3 bases, with 11 bases between. Looked up from germline, CDR1 is MNHNS and CDR2 is SASEGT. The CDR3 loop reads CASSDPGRYTEAFF. As DNA, the CDR3 is TGTGCCAGCAGTGACCCGGGTCGGTACACTGAAGCTTTCTTT.

The gene calls are TRBV7-2 and TRBJ1-1; maybe TRBD1 (5 bases). Trimming removed 2 bases at V and 1 base at J, with 8 bases between. The length of the CDR3 is 14 residues. Germline V gene data show CDR1 as SGHTA and CDR2 as FQGNSA. The CDR3 region is CASSLRDRNTEAFF. The CDR3 bases are TGTGCCAGCAGCTTAAGAGACAGGAACACTGAAGCTTTCTTT.

This clone turned up a few times. The chain uses TRBV28 and TRBJ1-5; the D gene is possibly TRBD1 (5 bases). The CDR3 is 12 residues long. V shed 6 bases and J shed 7 bases, with 10 bases lying between them. The germline V gene has CDR1 MDHEN and CDR2 SYDVKM. CDR3 region: CASREGAQPQHF. CDR3 nucleotides: TGTGCCAGCAGGGAAGGGGCGCAGCCCCAGCATTTT.